The TCR beta chain under discussion was sequenced for a study of T cell repertoires in cytomegalovirus infection. This clonotype was counted between two and nine times. V lost 5 bases and J 3 bases, leaving 13 bases between the germline ends. The CDR3 spans 14 residues. The germline gives CDR1 SGHAT, CDR2 FQNNGV. MiXCR, run by TCRdb on the reads, gives a single entry per CDR3 protein. The sample shows fewer than 250,000 distinct CDR3 sequences, roughly 22% of them seen only once. The genes are TRBV11-2 and TRBJ2-5, with a possible D match to TRBD2 (5 bases). Sequencing used CD8+ T cells from PBMCs. This TCR derives from a human donor in good health (CMV status not recorded). Some clones in this sample may be carry-over from other donors' samples. Here the CDR3 DNA reads TGTGCCAGCAGCGCCTCCCCCGGGAAAGAGACCCAGTACTTC. This gives the protein CASSASPGKETQYF.